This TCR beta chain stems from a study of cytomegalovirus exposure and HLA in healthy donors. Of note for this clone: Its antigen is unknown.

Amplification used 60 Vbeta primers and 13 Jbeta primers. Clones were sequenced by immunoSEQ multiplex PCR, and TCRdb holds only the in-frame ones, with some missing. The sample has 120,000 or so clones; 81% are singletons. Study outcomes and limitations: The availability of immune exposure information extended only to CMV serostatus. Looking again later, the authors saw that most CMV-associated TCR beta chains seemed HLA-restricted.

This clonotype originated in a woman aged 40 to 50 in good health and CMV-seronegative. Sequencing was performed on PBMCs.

Written as DNA, the CDR3 is TGCGCCAGCAGCCAAGGGACTAGCGGGAGCTCCTACGAGCAGTACTTC. As protein: CASSQGTSGSSYEQYF. This sequence joins TRBV4-3 and TRBJ2-7; 13 nucleotides match TRBD2. CDR1 is LGHNA, CDR2 YSLEER, per germline. V was clipped by 1 base and J by 0 bases; unmatched bases: 0. This CDR3 spans 16 amino acids.